The rows below give T cell receptor beta chains drawn from one sample of a study of a mutant IDH1 vaccine in newly diagnosed glioma. No cognate antigen is known for these TCRs. The table came from immunoSEQ multiplex PCR; TCRdb's copy has only in-frame clones and leaves some out. The sample shows 35,000 or so clones, under 90% of them seen only once. Sequencing used peripheral blood mononuclear cells (PBMCs), obtained from a glioma patient whose treatment included an IDH1 peptide vaccine. The source is a woman under 40 with glioma. Some clones in this sample may be carry-over from other donors' samples. Both conserved end residues are part of each CDR3. The D gene is left open where the match is weak. Size values are once, few and many counts, or a class for expanded clones, and some rows have none.

cdr3_length,d_call,clone_size,j_call,v_call,cdr3_nt,cdr3_aa
15,.,.,TRBJ2-1,TRBV7-7,TGTGCTAGCAGCTTTGGGGTAGGGATTTACAATGAGCAGTTCTTC,CASSFGVGIYNEQFF
13,.,.,TRBJ1-5,TRBV19,TGTGCCAGTAGGCAGGGAGCCCCTCAGCCCCAGCATTTT,CASRQGAPQPQHF
14,.,.,TRBJ2-5,TRBV27,TGTGCCAGCAGTTTTTCAGGGATGGTCGAGACCCAGTACTTC,CASSFSGMVETQYF
15,TRBD1,once,TRBJ2-2,TRBV5-1,TGCGCCAGCAGCCAGAGGACAGGGAACACCGGGGAGCTGTTTTTT,CASSQRTGNTGELFF
12,.,.,TRBJ1-2,TRBV29-1,TGCAGCGTTTCGAAGGGGCTGAAAGGCTACACCTTC,CSVSKGLKGYTF
16,.,.,TRBJ2-5,TRBV4-1,TGCGCCAGCAGCCAAGTTGGGCGCCGACGACAAGAGACCCAGTACTTC,CASSQVGRRRQETQYF
14,.,.,TRBJ2-5,TRBV5-6,TGTGCCAGCACCCCTCCGGGGTTCCGGGAGACCCAGTACTTC,CASTPPGFRETQYF
16,TRBD2,.,TRBJ2-2,TRBV7-8,TGTGCCAGCAGCTTACGGGCGGGAGGGCAAAACGGGGAGCTGTTTTTT,CASSLRAGGQNGELFF
11,TRBD1,.,TRBJ1-1,TRBV10-3,TGTGCCACTAACAGGGGAACTGAAGCTTTCTTT,CATNRGTEAFF
16,TRBD1,.,TRBJ2-5,TRBV19,TGTGCCAGTAGTACTCGGACAGGGAAGTACCAAGAGACCCAGTACTTC,CASSTRTGKYQETQYF
17,TRBD2,.,TRBJ2-1,TRBV11-2,TGTGCCAGCAGCCCGAGCCTCGGGACTATGGGTTACAATGAGCAGTTCTTC,CASSPSLGTMGYNEQFF
16,.,.,TRBJ1-4,TRBV19,TGTGCCAGTAGTATAGTCGGGACGGCGGAGAATGAAAAACTGTTTTTT,CASSIVGTAENEKLFF